The present T cell receptor beta chain was sequenced within a study of PD-1 blockade in classical Hodgkin lymphoma (dated by TCRdb to about 2020). With regard to the full study: Nivolumab dosing was 3 mg/kg intravenously every 2 weeks, continuing until either disease progression or unacceptable toxicity. A peripheral blood immune signature of response to PD-1 blockade in classical Hodgkin lymphoma was defined using TCR beta sequencing and CyTOF.

Results and caveats for the whole study, not just this receptor: By C4D1, a significant rise was seen in CD4+ TCR diversity but not in CD8+ TCR diversity (p=0.0027 vs p=0.16), and the rise was most apparent among complete responders (p=0.02). Newly diagnosed patients were reported to have lower baseline TCR diversity than healthy donors, and relapsed/refractory patients were reported to have lower baseline TCR diversity still. Only a single clinical trial cohort was studied, and what caused the repertoire differences, possibly disease activity or prior therapy, remained undefined. Baseline diversity similar to that of newly diagnosed patients was observed in trial patients achieving complete response, whereas significantly lower diversity was observed in partial responders and progressors. Patients starting nivolumab less than 1 year after ASCT had lower diversity and were excluded from later analyses to avoid confounding by immune reconstitution.

Genomic DNA was isolated using the Qiagen DNeasy kit from unsorted PBMCs as well as from negatively selected CD4+ and CD8+ fractions. Amplification of TCR beta CDR3 regions was done by immunoSEQ multiplex PCR with primers that anneal to V and J segments. A synthetic immune receptor repertoire was used to minimize amplification bias, and remaining bias was computationally removed after sequencing. Per the original workflow: Custom Python scripts were used to quantify repertoire diversity as the Shannon entropy index. The unsorted, CD4+ and CD8+ repertoires were each analyzed separately, with the exception of combined analyses, where CD4+ and CD8+ sequences were merged in silico. A clone counted as expanded when the clone's frequency after treatment rose at least 2-fold relative to C1D1, and clones undetected at baseline were given a pseudocount of 0.5. Singleton clones were defined as clones with 0 or 1 copy at C1D1, and non-singleton clones were defined as clones with 2 or more copies. Clones expanded in unsorted samples were annotated as CD4+, CD8+ or unknown by matching protein sequences in sorted samples from the same patient. Wilcoxon tests were applied to paired samples to test diversity changes from C1D1 to C4D1. Drawn from immuneACCESS, this table holds only the in-frame rearrangements with V and J called that TCRdb kept. Clones are partly lost; checked studies trace under half to an unresolved V gene and leave the rest unexplained. D and trimming were read from the DNA, whereas the V and J calls and clone size are those reported in that table. This sample has roughly 100,000 clones in its table, and approximately 89% of those were observed once. The ten largest clones capture over 15% of the sample.

With regard to this clone: No antigen is known for it. No much larger clone exists at a distance of one base, and base qualities are not known.

The time point label on this specimen signifies: cycle 4 day 1 (C4D1), after more than 5 weeks of nivolumab. All trial patients had relapsed after autologous stem cell transplantation, with cohorts A, B and C differing in prior brentuximab vedotin exposure. A total of fewer than 70 patients with relapsed/refractory classical Hodgkin lymphoma made up the trial cohort, and each patient's best overall response was complete response, partial response or progressive disease. In the multi-cohort phase II CheckMate 205 trial, trial patients received single-agent nivolumab. An independent review committee assessed best overall response by applying the 2007 International Working Group response criteria. Trial PBMCs were obtained immediately prior to nivolumab initiation (C1D1) and on therapy at cycle 2 day 1 and cycle 4 day 1. Peripheral blood was collected in 8 mL Vacutainer Cell Preparation Tubes, from which PBMCs were isolated by centrifugation and then cryopreserved.

The TCR was taken from a human donor with classical Hodgkin lymphoma. Sequenced here: peripheral blood mononuclear cells (PBMCs), sampled before the fourth cycle of nivolumab.

At the DNA level, the sequence is TGTGCCAGCAGACGGACAGGGGGCGGTAACACCGGGGAGCTGTTTTTT. It codes for CASRRTGGGNTGELFF. Rearrangement joined TRBV6-6 to TRBJ2-2; 11 nucleotides in the junction match TRBD1. At the junction V is shortened by 6 bases and J by 2 bases; bases outside the gene matches: 5. The CDR3 covers 16 residues, taking in both the cysteine and the phenylalanine. Just CDR3 DNA is preserved here, 48 bases in frame from base 1. CDR1 and CDR2, looked up from the germline V gene (reference sequence), are MNHNY and SVGAGI.